This T cell receptor beta chain was identified during a study of blood T cell repertoires in COVID-19. Study context: The samples span acute and convalescent COVID-19 from the United States, Italy and Spain. T cells, B-cell-depleted T cells, or PBMCs provided the cDNA or gDNA that served as material.

Seattle enrolled patients during active infection and tracked them longitudinally. This CDR3 spans 15 amino acids. V lost 1 base and J 8 bases, leaving 16 bases between the germline ends. Germline loops: CDR1 SGHRS, CDR2 YFSETQ. How the authors handled the data: Amplification of reference gene primers provided the estimated nucleated cell counts. The protocol was immunoSEQ multiplex PCR, while the TCRdb copy is restricted to in-frame clones and leaves out a portion. The DNA gave D and trimming, while V, J and clone size come from that table. The sample has over 250,000 clones, roughly 80% seen once; the top ten hold roughly 1.5%. This clone was observed a handful of times.

The receptor was isolated from a human donor with COVID-19, enrolled during active disease. The donor label of this sample is uncertain. Specimen: peripheral blood. The rearrangement uses TRBV5-1 and TRBJ2-1, with a possible D match to TRBD2 (6 bases). This CDR3 is CASSLSGERRDEQFF. CDR3 bases: TGCGCCAGCAGCTTGTCGGGGGAGAGAAGGGATGAGCAGTTCTTC.